Presented here are 10 T cell receptor beta chains from one specimen sequenced in a study of cytomegalovirus exposure and HLA in healthy donors. Repertoires were generated with immunoSEQ multiplex PCR, while TCRdb's copy carries only in-frame clones and drops some. The data hold 110,000 to 150,000 clones, with 85% to 90% observed a single time. Sequenced: PBMCs. Receptors originate from a man aged 18 to 30 in good health and CMV-seronegative.

V and J are TRBV5-5 and TRBJ2-7, with TRBD2 identical over 7 bases. J gave up 5 bases and V 2 bases, and 7 bases lay outside the gene matches. Per the germline V gene, CDR1 is SGHKS and CDR2 is YYEKEE (reference sequence). The CDR3 is 14 residues long. The chain's CDR3 is CASSFLQREHEQYF. CDR3 in DNA: TGTGCCAGCAGCTTCCTCCAGCGGGAACACGAGCAGTACTTC. Looking up the rest from reference TRBV5-5 and TRBJ2-7 gives the full variable domain: DAGVTQSPTHLIKTRGQQVTLRCSPISGHKSVSWYQQVLGQGPQFIFQYYEKEERGRGNFPDRFSARQFPNYSSELNVNALLLGDSALYLCASSFLQREHEQYFGPGTRLTVT.

This chain links TRBV2 with TRBJ2-3; 9 bases align to TRBD2. Germline V lookup: CDR1 SNHLY, CDR2 FYNNEI. CDR3 length: 17 residues. V was pared by 0 bases and J by 6 bases, with 10 bases of the junction left unmatched. CDR3 sequence: CASSEALPGLAGDTQYF. The CDR3 nucleotides are TGTGCCAGCAGTGAAGCGCTTCCCGGGCTAGCGGGGGATACGCAGTATTTT.

This chain links TRBV7-7 with TRBJ2-5; 7 bases line up with TRBD1. CDR3 length: 13 amino acids. Germline CDR1 SSHAT, CDR2 FNYEAQ (reference sequence). The V gene end was trimmed by 5 bases and the J gene end by 4 bases; junction bases not matched to a gene: 4. This CDR3 is CASSQGQTETQYF. The CDR3 DNA reads TGTGCCAGCAGCCAGGGACAGACAGAGACCCAGTACTTC.

This rearrangement joins TRBV7-8 to TRBJ2-7; 7 positions agree with TRBD1. CDR1 is SGHVS and CDR2 is FQNEAQ in the germline V gene. The junction had 3 bases not matched to a gene; V was cut back by 1 base and J by 3 bases. The CDR3 sequence is 14 residues long. The CDR3 spells CASSLGQGVYEQYF. CDR3 nucleotide sequence: TGTGCCAGCAGCTTAGGACAGGGCGTCTACGAGCAGTACTTC. The whole variable domain, remainder taken from reference TRBV7-8 and TRBJ2-7, is GAGVSQSPRYKVAKRGQDVALRCDPISGHVSLFWYQQALGQGPEFLTYFQNEAQLDKSGLPSDRFFAERPEGSVSTLKIQRTQQEDSAVYLCASSLGQGVYEQYFGPGTRLTVT.

Details on this clone: The same CDR3 can be traced to other DNA sequences in this sample. The J gene is TRBJ2-2, the V gene TRBV5-1; 7 bases fit TRBD1. Looked up from germline, CDR1 is SGHRS and CDR2 is YFSETQ. The CDR3 loop spans 14 amino acids. V was pared by 2 bases and J by 5 bases, with 3 bases of the junction left unmatched. CDR3 DNA: TGCGCCAGCAGCTTCACAGGGGAGACCGGGGAGCTGTTTTTT. Protein product: CASSFTGETGELFF.

The gene calls are TRBV29-1 and TRBJ1-1; 10 bases are shared with TRBD1. The CDR3 sequence is 13 residues long. Germline assignment: CDR1 SQVTM and CDR2 ANQGSEA. V gave up 4 bases and J gave up 1 base; unmatched junction bases: 0. CDR3 sequence reads: CSVGDRGNTEAFF. Written as DNA, the CDR3 is TGCAGCGTTGGGGACAGGGGGAACACTGAAGCTTTCTTT. The full variable domain, its missing parts supplied by reference TRBV29-1 and TRBJ1-1, is SAVISQKPSRDICQRGTSLTIQCQVDSQVTMMFWYRQQPGQSLTLIATANQGSEATYESGFVIDKFPISRPNLTFSTLTVSNMSPEDSSIYLCSVGDRGNTEAFFGQGTRLTVV.

J is TRBJ2-3 and V is TRBV5-4; D not resolved. Germline assignment: CDR1 SGHNT and CDR2 YYREEE (reference sequence). This CDR3 spans 14 amino acids. Trimming removed 2 bases from V and 3 bases from J, with 10 bases in between. CDR3 amino acids: CASSLPGETDTQYF. The CDR3 region has the DNA TGTGCCAGCAGCTTACCTGGAGAGACAGATACGCAGTATTTT.

The CDR3 region has the DNA TGTGCCAGCAGTCCCCAGGAGGATAGCAATCAGCCCCAGCATTTT. Translated, it gives CASSPQEDSNQPQHF. The V gene is TRBV2, the J gene TRBJ1-5, with unresolved D. This CDR3 spans 15 amino acids. Trimming removed 5 bases at V and 0 bases at J, with 11 bases between. Germline V lookup: CDR1 SNHLY, CDR2 FYNNEI.

This clone was counted between two and nine times. This rearrangement joins TRBV7-2 to TRBJ2-1, with TRBD1 matching over 9 bases. The CDR3 covers 15 residues. Looked up from germline, CDR1 is SGHTA and CDR2 is FQGNSA. Trimming at V came to 5 bases and at J to 2 bases, leaving 4 bases not matched to a gene. This chain's CDR3 is CASSPRQGAYNEQFF. The CDR3 DNA reads TGTGCCAGCAGCCCCAGACAGGGGGCCTACAATGAGCAGTTCTTC.

The V and J genes are TRBV7-8 and TRBJ2-4, with 8 positions matching TRBD2. CDR1 and CDR2 from the germline V gene are SGHVS and FQNEAQ. The CDR3 extends over 17 amino acids. With V trimmed by 6 bases and J by 0 bases, 10 bases remained unmatched. CDR3 protein: CASSSTVAGGAKNIQYF. CDR3 in DNA: TGTGCCAGCAGTTCTACAGTCGCGGGGGGAGCCAAAAACATTCAGTACTTC. Combining the CDR3 with reference TRBV7-8 and TRBJ2-4 gives the whole variable domain GAGVSQSPRYKVAKRGQDVALRCDPISGHVSLFWYQQALGQGPEFLTYFQNEAQLDKSGLPSDRFFAERPEGSVSTLKIQRTQQEDSAVYLCASSSTVAGGAKNIQYFGAGTRLSVL.